Each of the 30 T cell receptor beta chains below was sequenced from the same sample in a study of blood T cells in healthy people across ages (dated by TCRdb to about 2015). Library preparation used 5' RACE. Sequencing instrument: Illumina HiSeq 2500. A second about 6 to 11 cycle PCR used a sample-barcoded 5' primer and a J-beta primer mix. TCRdb took the public reads, trimmed them with fastp at Q25, ran MiXCR for clone calling and kept in-frame beta chains. CDR3 protein sequences are deduplicated, and each keeps its most common genes and DNA. Recorded for this sample are 1.5 million to 2 million distinct CDR3 sequences; around half of them occurred a single time. The ten largest clones capture less than 2.5% of the sample. The sequenced sample consisted of blood. The origin of the receptors is a woman between 40 and 55 years old in good health.

The chain has TRBV7-2 and TRBJ2-5, with TRBD2 matching 8 bases. This CDR3 has 16 residues. CDR1 SGHTA and CDR2 FQGNSA come from the germline V gene. The trim removed 4 bases at V and 5 bases at J, leaving 12 bases unmatched. The CDR3 bases are TGTGCCAGCAGCTCCGGTGCGAGCGGGGGTGGGGAGACCCAGTACTTC. This codes for CASSSGASGGGETQYF.

This chain links TRBV18 with TRBJ2-3, with D unclear. V was pared by 3 bases and J by 5 bases, with 12 bases between. CDR1 is KGHSH and CDR2 is LQKENI in the germline V gene. The CDR3 length is 14 residues. Here the CDR3 DNA reads TGTGCCAGCTCACCCCCGACAAATAGAGATACGCAGTATTTT. It is translated as CASSPPTNRDTQYF.

The chain is built from TRBV5-1 and TRBJ2-1, with 8 bases identical to TRBD1. J gave up 5 bases and V 0 bases, and 7 bases lay outside the gene matches. CDR1 is SGHRS and CDR2 is YFSETQ in the germline V gene. The length of the CDR3 is 16 residues. The CDR3 DNA follows: TGCGCCAGCAGCTTGGGGGCAGGGGGCATGCACAATGAGCAGTTCTTC. It specifies CASSLGAGGMHNEQFF.

This chain links TRBV6-1 with TRBJ2-1, with 10 bases identical to TRBD2. The CDR3 has 15 amino acids. After removal of 5 bases from V and 5 bases from J, the junction contained 6 bases not matched to a gene. Per the germline V gene, CDR1 is MNHNS and CDR2 is SASEGT. The CDR3 here is CASSKRGGLNNEQFF. In DNA form, the CDR3 reads TGTGCCAGCAGTAAGCGGGGGGGCCTTAACAATGAGCAGTTCTTC.

The V gene is TRBV27, the J gene TRBJ1-6; D not certain. Per germline, CDR1 MNHEY and CDR2 SMNVEV (reference sequence). This CDR3 is built from 12 residues. The V end lost 7 bases, the J end lost 7 bases, and 8 bases lay between the germline ends. CDR3 DNA sequence: TGTGCCAGCACCAGGAGAAATTCACCCCTCCACTTT. Amino acid sequence: CASTRRNSPLHF.

This chain links TRBV11-2 with TRBJ1-6; D gene unclear. The CDR3 is 16 amino acids. The germline V gene has CDR1 SGHAT and CDR2 FQNNGV. V gave up 1 base and J gave up 4 bases, with 11 bases separating them. Here the CDR3 reads CASSLADTHYNSPLHF. CDR3 coding DNA: TGTGCCAGCAGCTTAGCAGATACACATTATAATTCACCCCTCCACTTT.

V and J are TRBV24-1 and TRBJ2-3; 9 bases align to TRBD1. Trimming cost V 6 bases and J 3 bases; bases outside gene matches: 15. This CDR3 is built from 18 residues. In germline, CDR1 is KGHDR, CDR2 SFDVKD. The DNA for the CDR3 is TGTGCCACCAGTCCCATCTCTCCCGGACAGGGGAAAACAGATACGCAGTATTTT. Its protein product is CATSPISPGQGKTDTQYF.

This clonotype was observed once. V gene TRBV24-1 combines with J gene TRBJ1-5, with 7 bases identical to TRBD1. Germline V gives CDR1 KGHDR, CDR2 SFDVKD. This CDR3 has 14 amino acids. Trimming cost V 5 bases and J 2 bases; bases outside gene matches: 2. CDR3 DNA sequence: TGTGCCACCAGTGCGCAGGGGGGCAATCAGCCCCAGCATTTT. The encoded protein is CATSAQGGNQPQHF.

The table lists this clonotype with a count of one. This chain links TRBV12-3 or TRBV12-4 with TRBJ2-4; D is uncertain. V lost 5 bases, J lost 0 bases, and 8 bases lay in between. The CDR3 loop spans 14 amino acids. The DNA for the CDR3 is TGTGCCAGCAGTCCCTTTTCAGCCAAAAACATTCAGTACTTC. It translates to CASSPFSAKNIQYF.

The gene calls are TRBV7-8 and TRBJ2-3; the D gene is possibly TRBD1 (6 bases). The V and J ends lost 0 bases and 1 base respectively, with 11 bases between them. This CDR3 is 16 amino acids long. The V gene's germline CDR1 is SGHVS and CDR2 FQNEAQ. The CDR3 reads CASSLALRQGTDTQYF. CDR3 bases: TGTGCCAGCAGCTTAGCTCTAAGACAGGGCACAGATACGCAGTATTTT.

This clonotype was seen only a few times. This chain links TRBV20-1 with TRBJ2-1, with unresolved D. The V gene's germline CDR1 is DFQATT and CDR2 SNEGSKA (reference sequence). V was cut by 3 bases and J by 12 bases, with 6 bases left in between. The CDR3 contains 9 residues. The CDR3, as DNA: TGCAGTGCTAGCGCTGGGCAGTTCTTC. It specifies CSASAGQFF.

This rearrangement joins TRBV3-1 to TRBJ2-5; no clear D. Germline lookup yields CDR1 LGHDT and CDR2 YNNKEL (reference sequence). V was pared by 1 base and J by 2 bases, with 11 bases between. The CDR3 covers 15 residues. This CDR3 reads CASSQGTQLQETQYF. CDR3 DNA: TGTGCCAGCAGCCAAGGAACACAGCTACAAGAGACCCAGTACTTC.

The rearrangement joins TRBV5-6 to TRBJ1-1; D is undetermined. CDR3 length equals 13 residues. Trimming took 0 bases from V and 8 from J, leaving 11 bases between them. Per germline, CDR1 SGHDT and CDR2 YYEEEE. CDR3 region: CASSLVFLGEAFF. The CDR3 nucleotides are TGTGCCAGCAGCTTGGTGTTTCTGGGGGAAGCTTTCTTT.

The chain recombines TRBV27 with TRBJ1-5, with 9 positions matching TRBD1. There are 19 residues in the CDR3. Germline loops: CDR1 MNHEY, CDR2 SMNVEV (reference sequence). The ends lost 4 bases at V and 1 base at J; junction bases unmatched: 14. The CDR3 loop is CASSSTRDRALRSNQPQHF. CDR3 nucleotide sequence: TGTGCCAGCAGTTCAACCCGGGACAGGGCCCTCAGGAGCAATCAGCCCCAGCATTTT.

About this clonotype itself: The junction departs from the called germline gene at one end, perhaps through a read error. The rearrangement uses TRBV28 and TRBJ1-1; D is uncertain. In germline, CDR1 is MDHEN, CDR2 SYDVKM. This CDR3 region has 11 residues. The CDR3 nucleotides read TGTGCCAGCGGTTACCGCACTGAAGTTTTCTTT. Its protein product is CASGYRTEVFF.

The chain has TRBV20-1 and TRBJ2-1; 9 bases fit TRBD1. Germline lookup yields CDR1 DFQATT and CDR2 SNEGSKA (reference sequence). The ends lost 6 bases at V and 0 bases at J; junction bases unmatched: 9. The CDR3 has 16 amino acids. This CDR3 reads CSATSGTGSSYNEQFF. DNA of the CDR3: TGCAGTGCAACCTCCGGGACAGGGAGCTCCTACAATGAGCAGTTCTTC.

This clonotype was counted a single time. The CDR3 here is CASSLVDYEQFF. The CDR3 DNA sequence: TGCGCCAGCAGCTTGGTGGATTATGAGCAGTTCTTC. This chain connects TRBV5-1 to TRBJ2-1; D unclear. This CDR3 has 12 amino acids. Trimming removed 0 bases at V and 8 bases at J, with 6 bases between. CDR1 and CDR2 (germline): SGHRS, YFSETQ.

The J gene is TRBJ2-5, the V gene TRBV7-9, with a tentative D call TRBD1 (5 bases). Trimming removed 6 bases from V and 0 bases from J, with 14 bases in between. The CDR3 runs 15 residues. Per the germline V gene, CDR1 is SEHNR and CDR2 is FQNEAQ (reference sequence). Written as DNA, the CDR3 is TGTGCCAGCAGGGCCAGGGCGCACAACCAAGAGACCCAGTACTTC. Its translation: CASRARAHNQETQYF.

This clonotype was counted a few times. Written as DNA, the CDR3 is TGTGCCAGCAGCCCCAGGGAGGTGACAGGTCAAGAGACCCAGTACTTC. As protein: CASSPREVTGQETQYF. V is TRBV7-2 and J is TRBJ2-7; the D gene could be TRBD1 or TRBD2 (6 bases each). The end of the DNA aligns better with TRBJ2-5, so the J call may be wrong. The CDR3 runs to 16 residues. Germline CDR1 reads SGHTA; CDR2 reads FQGNSA.

The table lists this clonotype with a few counts. The chain couples TRBV27 to TRBJ2-1; perhaps TRBD2 as D (6 bases). Germline V gene data show CDR1 as MNHEY and CDR2 as SMNVEV (reference sequence). The CDR3 covers 11 residues. Trimming removed 7 bases at V and 13 bases at J, with 14 bases between. The CDR3 DNA reads as TGTGCCAGCAAGCTCGGCGGGACCCAGTTCTTC. This gives the protein CASKLGGTQFF.

V usage is TRBV28 and J usage is TRBJ2-7; D gene uncertain. The J call may not be correct, given that the DNA end is closer to TRBJ2-5. The CDR3 has 15 residues. Per germline, CDR1 MDHEN and CDR2 SYDVKM. CDR3 loop: CASSLPAGRAETQYF. The CDR3 DNA is TGTGCCAGCAGTCTTCCCGCAGGTCGGGCAGAGACCCAGTACTTC.

V is TRBV10-2 and J is TRBJ2-7; D may be TRBD2 (5 bases). Per germline, CDR1 WSHSY and CDR2 SAAADI. Trimming shortened V by 2 bases and J by 5 bases, and 10 bases separated the two germline ends. CDR3 size: 13 residues. CDR3 amino acids: CASSEGGGDEQYF. Written as DNA, the CDR3 is TGCGCCAGCAGTGAGGGCGGAGGCGACGAGCAGTACTTC.

This clonotype was detected a few times. The genes are TRBV9 and TRBJ2-5; 15 bases match TRBD2. Trimming at V came to 6 bases and at J to 4 bases, leaving 4 bases not matched to a gene. The V gene's germline CDR1 is SGDLS and CDR2 YYNGEE. The length of the CDR3 is 15 residues. The CDR3 sequence: CASTGLAGGIETQYF. The CDR3, as DNA: TGTGCCAGCACCGGACTAGCGGGGGGGATAGAGACCCAGTACTTC. The full variable domain, with the rest looked up from reference TRBV9 and TRBJ2-5, is DSGVTQTPKHLITATGQRVTLRCSPRSGDLSVYWYQQSLDQGLQFLIQYYNGEERAKGNILERFSAQQFPDLHSELNLSSLELGDSALYFCASTGLAGGIETQYFGPGTRLLVL.

The CDR3 reads CASSYSNAGTLKGYTF. As DNA, the CDR3 is TGTGCCAGCAGTTACTCGAACGCCGGGACCCTGAAGGGCTACACCTTC. The rearrangement uses TRBV6-5 and TRBJ1-2, with D maybe TRBD1 (5 bases). Germline values: CDR1 MNHEY, CDR2 SVGAGI. This CDR3 region has 16 residues. Deletions cut 0 bases from V and 8 bases from J, with 19 bases between.

The gene calls are TRBV20-1 and TRBJ2-3; D may be TRBD2 (6 bases). V lost 4 bases and J lost 0, with 8 bases in between. CDR1 and CDR2 (germline): DFQATT, SNEGSKA (reference sequence). This CDR3 is built from 13 residues. The CDR3 nucleotides read TGCAGTGCTAAGCGGGCCAGCACAGATACGCAGTATTTT. It yields the protein CSAKRASTDTQYF.

The V and J genes are TRBV6-2 or TRBV6-3 and TRBJ2-5; D is perhaps TRBD1 or TRBD2 (6 bases each). In germline, CDR1 is MNHEY, CDR2 SVGEGT. The germline V and J ends were trimmed by 6 bases and 2 bases, with 16 bases remaining between them. The CDR3 totals 15 residues. In DNA form, the CDR3 reads TGTGCCAGCAGCCGTGGACGGGGGCGACAAGAGACCCAGTACTTC. Translated, it gives CASSRGRGRQETQYF.

This chain links TRBV9 with TRBJ2-1, with 11 bases identical to TRBD2. Losses at the gene ends were 0 bases for V and 4 bases for J; bases not matched to a gene: 6. Per germline, CDR1 SGDLS and CDR2 YYNGEE. The CDR3 is made up of 17 amino acids. Written as DNA, the CDR3 is TGTGCCAGCAGCGTAGCTACCGGGACTAGCGGTTACAATGAGCAGTTCTTC. It is translated as CASSVATGTSGYNEQFF.

CDR3 in amino acids: CATSELRGGGNEQYF. The CDR3 coding sequence is TGTGCCACCAGTGAGTTGCGGGGGGGCGGCAATGAGCAGTACTTC. The rearrangement joins TRBV24-1 to TRBJ2-5; 9 bases line up with TRBD2. This CDR3 spans 15 amino acids. V lost 4 bases, J lost 11 bases, and 13 bases stayed unmatched. The germline V gene encodes CDR1 KGHDR and CDR2 SFDVKD.

The chain is built from TRBV9 and TRBJ2-5; tentative D call: TRBD1 (7 bases). Germline V lookup: CDR1 SGDLS, CDR2 YYNGEE. This CDR3 comprises 17 residues. Between the trimmed V and J ends, which lost 3 bases and 7 bases, there was a span of 25 bases. The chain's CDR3 is CASSAGGRTGRLGTQYF. DNA for the CDR3: TGTGCCAGCAGCGCCGGGGGACGGACAGGCAGGCTCGGGACCCAGTACTTC. Based on the CDR3 plus reference TRBV9 and TRBJ2-5, the full variable domain is DSGVTQTPKHLITATGQRVTLRCSPRSGDLSVYWYQQSLDQGLQFLIQYYNGEERAKGNILERFSAQQFPDLHSELNLSSLELGDSALYFCASSAGGRTGRLGTQYFGPGTRLLVL.

The chain carries TRBV5-6 and TRBJ2-7; D unclear. The end of the DNA is better explained by TRBJ2-5, so the J call may be wrong. This CDR3 is 15 amino acids long. Germline V lookup: CDR1 SGHDT, CDR2 YYEEEE. CDR3 nucleotide sequence: TGTGCCAGCAGCCCCGGACGCTTGCTCCAAGAGACCCAGTACTTC. Translation: CASSPGRLLQETQYF.